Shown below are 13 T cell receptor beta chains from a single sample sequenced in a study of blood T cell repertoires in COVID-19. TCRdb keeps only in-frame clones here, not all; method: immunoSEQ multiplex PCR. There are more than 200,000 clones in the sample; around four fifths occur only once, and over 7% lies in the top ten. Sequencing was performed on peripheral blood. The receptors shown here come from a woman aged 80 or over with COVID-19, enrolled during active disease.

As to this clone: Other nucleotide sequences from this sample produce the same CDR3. The CDR3 DNA is TGCGCCAGCAGCCAGGTATCGGGGGTGGGTGGCTACACCTTC. As protein: CASSQVSGVGGYTF. J is TRBJ1-2 and V is TRBV4-1; tentative D call: TRBD1 (5 bases). CDR3 length equals 14 residues. The germline V gene encodes CDR1 MGHRA and CDR2 YSYEKL. V was cut by 3 bases and J by 7 bases, with 15 bases left in between.

CDR3 nucleotide sequence: TGTGCCACCAGTGATAATGACAGCGGGAGAGCAGATACGCAGTATTTT. Its translation: CATSDNDSGRADTQYF. V gene TRBV24-1 combines with J gene TRBJ2-3; 8 bases map to TRBD2. CDR3 size: 16 residues. Trimming removed 3 bases from V and 4 bases from J; junction bases left unmatched: 8. The germline CDR1 and CDR2 sequences are KGHDR and SFDVKD.

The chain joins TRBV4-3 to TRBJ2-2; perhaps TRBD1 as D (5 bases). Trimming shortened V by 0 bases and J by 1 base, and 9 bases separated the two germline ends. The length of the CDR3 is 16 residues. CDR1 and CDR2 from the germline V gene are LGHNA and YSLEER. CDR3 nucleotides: TGCGCCAGCAGCCAAGAGACAGCCCTGAACACCGGGGAGCTGTTTTTT. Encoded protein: CASSQETALNTGELFF.

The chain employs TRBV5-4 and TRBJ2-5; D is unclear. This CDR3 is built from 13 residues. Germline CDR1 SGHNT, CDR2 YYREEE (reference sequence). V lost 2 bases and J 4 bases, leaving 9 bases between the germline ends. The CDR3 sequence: CASSFLGAETQYF. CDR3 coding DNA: TGTGCCAGCAGCTTCTTGGGCGCAGAGACCCAGTACTTC.

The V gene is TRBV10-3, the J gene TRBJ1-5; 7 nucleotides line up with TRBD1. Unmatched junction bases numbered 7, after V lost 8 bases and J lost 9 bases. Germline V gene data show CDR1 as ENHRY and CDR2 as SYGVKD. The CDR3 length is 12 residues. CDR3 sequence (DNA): TGTGCCATCGGACAGGAGACAGGGCCCCAGCATTTT. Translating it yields CAIGQETGPQHF.

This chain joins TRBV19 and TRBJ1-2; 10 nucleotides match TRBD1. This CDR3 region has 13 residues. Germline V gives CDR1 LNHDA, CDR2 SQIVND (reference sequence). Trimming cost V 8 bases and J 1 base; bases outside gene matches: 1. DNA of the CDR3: TGTGCCAGTCGGACAGGGGGTAACTATGGCTACACCTTC. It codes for CASRTGGNYGYTF.

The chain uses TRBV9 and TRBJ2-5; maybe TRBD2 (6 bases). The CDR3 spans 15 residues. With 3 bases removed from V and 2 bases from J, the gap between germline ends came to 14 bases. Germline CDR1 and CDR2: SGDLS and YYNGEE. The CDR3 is CASSALGTSQETQYF. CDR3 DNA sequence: TGTGCCAGCAGCGCCCTGGGGACTTCACAAGAGACCCAGTACTTC.

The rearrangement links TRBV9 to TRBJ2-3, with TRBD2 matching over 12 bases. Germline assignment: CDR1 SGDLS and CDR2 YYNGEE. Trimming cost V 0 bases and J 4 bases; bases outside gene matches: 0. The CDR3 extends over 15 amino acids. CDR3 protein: CASSVGLAGADTQYF. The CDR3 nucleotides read TGTGCCAGCAGCGTAGGACTAGCGGGAGCAGATACGCAGTATTTT. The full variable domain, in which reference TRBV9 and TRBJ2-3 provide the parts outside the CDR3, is DSGVTQTPKHLITATGQRVTLRCSPRSGDLSVYWYQQSLDQGLQFLIQYYNGEERAKGNILERFSAQQFPDLHSELNLSSLELGDSALYFCASSVGLAGADTQYFGPGTRLTVL.

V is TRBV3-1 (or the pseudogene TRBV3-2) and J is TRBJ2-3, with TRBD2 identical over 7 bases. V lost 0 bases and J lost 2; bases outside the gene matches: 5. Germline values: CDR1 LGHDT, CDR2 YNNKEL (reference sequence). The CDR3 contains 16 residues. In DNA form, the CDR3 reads TGTGCCAGCAGCCAAGACGGGACTATAAACACAGATACGCAGTATTTT. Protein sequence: CASSQDGTINTDTQYF.

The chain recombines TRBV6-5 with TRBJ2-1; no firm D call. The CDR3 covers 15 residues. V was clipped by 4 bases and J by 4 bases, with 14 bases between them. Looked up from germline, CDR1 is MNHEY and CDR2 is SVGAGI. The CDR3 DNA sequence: TGTGCCAGCAGTTCCGACACCCTTAATTACAATGAGCAGTTCTTC. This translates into CASSSDTLNYNEQFF.

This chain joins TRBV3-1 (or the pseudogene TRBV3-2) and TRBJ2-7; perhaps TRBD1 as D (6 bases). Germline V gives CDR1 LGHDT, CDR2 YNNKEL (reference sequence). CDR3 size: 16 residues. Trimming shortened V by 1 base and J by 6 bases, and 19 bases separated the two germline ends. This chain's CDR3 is CASSQGLWTAPREQYF. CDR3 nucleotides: TGTGCCAGCAGCCAAGGTCTTTGGACAGCGCCCCGCGAGCAGTACTTC.

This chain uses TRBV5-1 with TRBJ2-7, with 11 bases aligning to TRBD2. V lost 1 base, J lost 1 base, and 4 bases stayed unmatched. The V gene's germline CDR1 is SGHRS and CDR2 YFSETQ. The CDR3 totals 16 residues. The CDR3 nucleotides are TGCGCCAGCAGCTTGACTAGCGGGGGTGCGTCCTACGAGCAGTACTTC. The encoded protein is CASSLTSGGASYEQYF.

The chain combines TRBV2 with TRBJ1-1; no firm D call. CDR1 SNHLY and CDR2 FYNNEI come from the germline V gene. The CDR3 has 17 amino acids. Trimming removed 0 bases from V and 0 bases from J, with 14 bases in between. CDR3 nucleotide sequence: TGTGCCAGCAGTGAAGCGCTTCCAGACTTCATGAACACTGAAGCTTTCTTT. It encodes CASSEALPDFMNTEAFF.